These T cell receptor beta chains were read from a single sample in a study of blood T cell repertoires in COVID-19. TCRdb keeps only in-frame clones here, not all; method: immunoSEQ multiplex PCR. This sample carries approximately 50,000 clones, 70% to 90% of them seen once, and the ten largest clones take over 25%. Sequenced: peripheral blood. The receptors were gathered from a man aged 55 to 69 with COVID-19, enrolled during active disease. Each CDR3 is given with its conserved first and last residue. A D gene is named only where the DNA matches it firmly. Not all rows give a size; the values are once, few, many and, for expanded clones, a class.

CDR3	DNA	size	D	V	J
CASSVEIADLNEQFF	TGTGCCAGCAGTGTCGAAATAGCGGACCTCAATGAGCAGTTCTTC	.	.	TRBV6-4	TRBJ2-1
CASAWGENTEAFF	TGCGCCAGCGCATGGGGAGAGAACACTGAAGCTTTCTTT	.	.	TRBV5-1	TRBJ1-1
CASSVSGTSGSYEQYF	TGTGCCAGCAGCGTTTCAGGGACTAGCGGTTCCTACGAGCAGTACTTC	.	TRBD2	TRBV9	TRBJ2-7
CASSSGFGEQYF	TGTGCCAGCAGTTCGGGGTTTGGGGAGCAGTACTTC	once	.	TRBV6-2/TRBV6-3	TRBJ2-7
CASSQGGRDQPQHF	TGTGCCAGCAGCCAAGGGGGCAGGGATCAGCCCCAGCATTTT	.	TRBD1	TRBV5-4	TRBJ1-5
CASSSGTGWDQPQHF	TGTGCCAGCAGCTCTGGGACAGGGTGGGATCAGCCCCAGCATTTT	.	TRBD1	TRBV11-3	TRBJ1-5
CASSVAGGLNEQFF	TGTGCCAGCAGCGTAGCGGGGGGGCTGAATGAGCAGTTCTTC	.	TRBD2	TRBV9	TRBJ2-1
CASSLALSGDVETQYF	TGTGCTAGCAGCTTAGCGCTAAGCGGGGACGTTGAGACCCAGTACTTC	.	TRBD2	TRBV7-7	TRBJ2-5
CASSQSRLAGGEQYF	TGTGCCAGCAGCCAATCGAGGCTAGCGGGGGGAGAGCAGTACTTC	.	TRBD2	TRBV16	TRBJ2-7
CASSPRSSQGMSTDTQYF	TGTGCCAGCTCACCACGATCAAGCCAGGGGATGAGCACAGATACGCAGTATTTT	.	.	TRBV18	TRBJ2-3
CASSLGQGLWDGYTF	TGCGCCAGCAGCTTGGGACAGGGGTTGTGGGATGGCTACACCTTC	.	TRBD1	TRBV5-1	TRBJ1-2
CASSRGENTEAFF	TGTGCCAGCAGCAGGGGAGAGAACACTGAAGCTTTCTTT	.	.	TRBV25-1	TRBJ1-1
CASSLDNKNIQYF	TGCGCCAGCAGCTTGGACAACAAAAACATTCAGTACTTC	.	.	TRBV5-1	TRBJ2-4
CASGLSGGTDTQYF	TGTGCTAGTGGTTTGAGCGGCGGCACAGATACGCAGTATTTT	.	.	TRBV12-5	TRBJ2-3
CASSSGLTEAFF	TGCGCCAGCAGTTCTGGGCTCACTGAAGCTTTCTTT	.	.	TRBV5-1	TRBJ1-1
CATTRVRADTQYF	TGTGCCACGACCAGGGTCCGGGCAGATACGCAGTATTTT	.	.	TRBV10-3	TRBJ2-3
CASSSGSNTGELFF	TGCGCCAGCAGCTCCGGTTCTAACACCGGGGAGCTGTTTTTT	.	.	TRBV5-1	TRBJ2-2
CASSQGALGAVYEQYF	TGTGCCAGCAGCCAAGGGGCCCTGGGAGCGGTCTACGAGCAGTACTTC	.	.	TRBV3-1/TRBV3-2	TRBJ2-7
CASSLRGDSVETQYF	TGTGCCAGCAGCTTAAGGGGCGACAGCGTGGAGACCCAGTACTTC	once	.	TRBV7-3	TRBJ2-5
CASSEVAAAGGPGELFF	TGTGCCAGCAGTGAAGTAGCTGCGGCGGGGGGGCCCGGGGAGCTGTTTTTT	.	TRBD2	TRBV2	TRBJ2-2
CASSESGVPGNTIYF	TGTGCCAGCAGTGAATCGGGGGTGCCTGGAAACACCATATATTTT	.	.	TRBV6-1	TRBJ1-3
CASSSGYQETQYF	TGCGCCAGCAGCTCAGGGTACCAAGAGACCCAGTACTTC	.	.	TRBV5-1	TRBJ2-5
CASRPSSGGASGELFF	TGTGCCAGCCGCCCATCTAGCGGGGGGGCCTCCGGGGAGCTGTTTTTT	.	TRBD2	TRBV7-3	TRBJ2-2
CASSQDGGLHEQYF	TGCGCCAGCAGCCAAGATGGGGGACTACACGAGCAGTACTTC	.	TRBD2	TRBV4-3	TRBJ2-7
CASSSQGQGLDTQYF	TGTGCCAGCAGTTCACAAGGACAGGGGCTAGATACGCAGTATTTT	once	TRBD1	TRBV6-1	TRBJ2-3
CASSNEGNTEAFF	TGCGCCAGCAGCAATGAGGGGAACACTGAAGCTTTCTTT	.	.	TRBV5-1	TRBJ1-1
CASSRGQGSGSRYNEQFF	TGTGCCAGCAGCCGAGGGCAGGGTAGCGGGAGCCGTTATAATGAGCAGTTCTTC	.	TRBD2	TRBV7-8	TRBJ2-1
CASSLGVGEQFF	TGTGCCAGCAGCTTGGGAGTCGGTGAGCAGTTCTTC	once	.	TRBV5-4	TRBJ2-1